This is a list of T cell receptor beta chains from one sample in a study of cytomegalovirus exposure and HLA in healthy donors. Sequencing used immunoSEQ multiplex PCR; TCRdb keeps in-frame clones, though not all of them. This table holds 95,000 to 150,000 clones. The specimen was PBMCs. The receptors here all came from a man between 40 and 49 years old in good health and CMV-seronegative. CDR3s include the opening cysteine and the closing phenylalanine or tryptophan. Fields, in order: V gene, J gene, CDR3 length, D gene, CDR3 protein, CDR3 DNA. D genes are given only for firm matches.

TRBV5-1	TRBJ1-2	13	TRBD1	CASSTQGADGYTF	TGCGCCAGCAGCACCCAGGGGGCAGATGGCTACACCTTC
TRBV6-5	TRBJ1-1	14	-	CASSYSRGNTEAFF	TGTGCCAGCAGTTACTCAAGGGGTAACACTGAAGCTTTCTTT
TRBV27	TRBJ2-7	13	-	CASSLRPGREQYF	TGTGCCAGCAGTCTAAGACCAGGTCGTGAGCAGTACTTC
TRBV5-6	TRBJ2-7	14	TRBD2	CASSRAGAFYEQYF	TGTGCCAGCAGCCGAGCGGGAGCCTTCTACGAGCAGTACTTC
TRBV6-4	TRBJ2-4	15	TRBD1	CASRQGQLAKNIQYF	TGTGCCAGCAGACAGGGACAGTTAGCCAAAAACATTCAGTACTTC
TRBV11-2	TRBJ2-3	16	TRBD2	CASSSLVAGGADTQYF	TGTGCCAGCAGCTCACTAGTGGCGGGAGGGGCAGATACGCAGTATTTT
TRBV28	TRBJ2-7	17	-	CASSFYIGRRMTYEQYF	TGTGCCAGCAGTTTTTACATCGGGCGGAGGATGACTTACGAGCAGTACTTC
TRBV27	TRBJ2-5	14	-	CASSSLTNQETQYF	TGTGCCAGCAGTTCGCTGACAAACCAAGAGACCCAGTACTTC
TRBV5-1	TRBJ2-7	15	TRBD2	CASTTWGGSSYEQYF	TGCGCCAGCACCACATGGGGCGGGAGCAGCTACGAGCAGTACTTC
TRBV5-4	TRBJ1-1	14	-	CASSLGGWDTEAFF	TGTGCCAGCAGCTTGGGAGGGTGGGATACTGAAGCTTTCTTT
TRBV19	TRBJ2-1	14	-	CASSNPDSYNEQFF	TGTGCCAGTAGTAACCCCGACAGCTACAATGAGCAGTTCTTC
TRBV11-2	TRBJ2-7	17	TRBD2	CASSFWSSGVQGLEQYF	TGTGCCAGCAGCTTCTGGTCTAGCGGGGTTCAGGGCCTCGAGCAGTACTTC
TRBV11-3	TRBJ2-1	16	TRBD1	CASSSRDRAGVDEQFF	TGTGCCAGCAGCTCCCGGGACAGGGCGGGGGTCGATGAGCAGTTCTTC
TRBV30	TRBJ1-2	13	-	CAFRPTGNYGYTF	TGTGCCTTTCGACCGACAGGAAACTATGGCTACACCTTC
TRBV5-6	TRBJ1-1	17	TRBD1	CASSTRGQGARNTEAFF	TGTGCCAGCAGCACCCGGGGACAGGGGGCTAGGAACACTGAAGCTTTCTTT
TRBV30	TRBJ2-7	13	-	CAWSVTSSYEQYF	TGTGCCTGGAGTGTAACGTCTAGCTACGAGCAGTACTTC